The 9 T cell receptor beta chains given below trace back to one sample, sequenced in a study of identical twins. TCRdb re-analysed the 5' RACE reads in MiXCR, keeping a single row per CDR3 protein. The repertoire has under 400,000 distinct CDR3 sequences, around 9.7% of them found once; the top ten carry roughly 8.9%. Sequences were obtained from naive T cells sorted from blood. The receptors shown here come from a woman in her forties or fifties in good health.

The table lists this clonotype with a few counts. The rearrangement links TRBV20-1 to TRBJ2-7; the D gene is possibly TRBD1 (6 bases). The germline CDR1 and CDR2 sequences are DFQATT and SNEGSKA (reference sequence). V shed 3 bases and J shed 3 bases, with 24 bases lying between them. The CDR3 runs 17 residues. CDR3 sequence: CSASGGRTRAEGYEQYV. The CDR3 DNA reads TGCAGTGCTAGTGGGGGCCGCACTAGAGCTGAGGGCTACGAGCAGTACGTC.

The table lists this clonotype with many counts. The V gene is TRBV7-9, the J gene TRBJ2-3, with 8 bases lining up with TRBD1. V lost 3 bases, J lost 11 bases, and 7 bases stayed unmatched. Germline V gives CDR1 SEHNR, CDR2 FQNEAQ (reference sequence). The CDR3 is made up of 13 amino acids. In nucleotides, the CDR3 is TGTGCCAGCAGCTTCGAAACCGGGACAGGGCAGTATTTT. The encoded protein is CASSFETGTGQYF.

The chain is built from TRBV7-9 and TRBJ2-1, with D perhaps matching TRBD1 (5 bases). The CDR3 contains 15 residues. The V end lost 2 bases, the J end lost 8 bases, and 16 bases lay between the germline ends. From germline, CDR1 is SEHNR and CDR2 FQNEAQ (reference sequence). CDR3 DNA sequence: TGTGCCAGCAGCTTATGGCCTTTAAGGGGCCATGAGCAGTTCTTC. Amino acids: CASSLWPLRGHEQFF.

This clonotype was counted a few times. V gene TRBV5-1 combines with J gene TRBJ2-1; D is perhaps TRBD1 (6 bases). The CDR3 runs 15 residues. Germline values: CDR1 SGHRS, CDR2 YFSETQ. The V end was cut by 6 bases, the J end by 5 bases, with 18 bases between. CDR3 sequence (DNA): TGCGCCAGCACCAAGTTACAGGGTGGAAACAATGAGCAGTTCTTC. It yields the protein CASTKLQGGNNEQFF.

This chain joins TRBV20-1 and TRBJ2-5; 13 nucleotides agree with TRBD2. The CDR3 is 15 amino acids. V was pared by 0 bases and J by 9 bases, with 7 bases of the junction left unmatched. The germline CDR1 and CDR2 sequences are DFQATT and SNEGSKA (reference sequence). CDR3 nucleotide sequence: TGCAGTGCTAGAGATGGGACTAGCGGGACTATGGCCCAGTACTTC. It codes for CSARDGTSGTMAQYF.

The genes are TRBV5-1 and TRBJ2-3; D gene unclear. This CDR3 has 12 residues. Germline V gene data show CDR1 as SGHRS and CDR2 as YFSETQ. Trimming pared 0 bases from V and 7 bases from J, leaving 6 bases between. The chain's CDR3 is CASSLEENTQYF. DNA of the CDR3: TGCGCCAGCAGCTTGGAGGAGAATACGCAGTATTTT.

The chain carries TRBV25-1 and TRBJ2-2; 8 bases align to TRBD1. Looked up from germline, CDR1 is MGHDK and CDR2 is SYGVNS. The CDR3 is 15 residues long. V shed 5 bases, J shed 6 bases, and the junction held 8 bases outside the gene matches. This CDR3 is CASSTQDREAGELFF. CDR3 nucleotide sequence: TGTGCCAGCAGTACCCAGGACAGGGAGGCCGGGGAGCTGTTTTTT. Together with reference TRBV25-1 and TRBJ2-2, the CDR3 gives the full variable domain: EADIYQTPRYLVIGTGKKITLECSQTMGHDKMYWYQQDPGMELHLIHYSYGVNSTEKGDLSSESTVSRIRTEHFPLTLESARPSHTSQYLCASSTQDREAGELFFGEGSRLTVL.

J is TRBJ1-3 and V is TRBV6-5, with TRBD1 identical over 8 bases. Unmatched junction bases numbered 7, after V lost 10 bases and J lost 8 bases. Germline lookup yields CDR1 MNHEY and CDR2 SVGAGI. The CDR3 totals 12 residues. CDR3 DNA: TGTGCCACCAGGCAGGGGGCCGACACCATATATTTT. Protein: CATRQGADTIYF.

The chain is built from TRBV15 and TRBJ1-2; D is undetermined. Trimming took off 0 bases at V and 4 bases at J, with 9 bases between the two ends. The CDR3 has 14 residues. CDR1 is LNHNV, CDR2 YYDKDF, per germline (reference sequence). CDR3 in DNA: TGTGCCACCAGCAGAGATTACTCCGGCTATGGCTACACCTTC. This codes for CATSRDYSGYGYTF.